The entry below describes one TCR beta chain. The sample is drawn from a study of blood T cell repertoires in COVID-19. Background on the study: The United States, Italy and Spain were the sources of the acute and convalescent COVID-19 samples. T cells, B-cell-depleted T cells, or PBMCs supplied cDNA or gDNA.

Germline CDR1 SGHDT, CDR2 YYEEEE. J gave up 4 bases and V 0 bases, and 12 bases lay outside the gene matches. This CDR3 comprises 17 residues. This table comes from immunoSEQ multiplex PCR, and its TCRdb copy is limited to in-frame clones, with some not included. The sample includes around 200,000 clones, approximately 82% seen only once; the top ten take 2.5% to 3%. This chain links TRBV5-6 with TRBJ1-2; 7 bases align to TRBD1. Sequenced sample: peripheral blood. The sequence came from a middle-aged man with active or convalescent COVID-19. This CDR3 reads CASSLARGAGGSYGYTF. The CDR3 DNA follows: TGTGCCAGCAGCTTGGCGCGAGGGGCAGGGGGATCCTATGGCTACACCTTC.